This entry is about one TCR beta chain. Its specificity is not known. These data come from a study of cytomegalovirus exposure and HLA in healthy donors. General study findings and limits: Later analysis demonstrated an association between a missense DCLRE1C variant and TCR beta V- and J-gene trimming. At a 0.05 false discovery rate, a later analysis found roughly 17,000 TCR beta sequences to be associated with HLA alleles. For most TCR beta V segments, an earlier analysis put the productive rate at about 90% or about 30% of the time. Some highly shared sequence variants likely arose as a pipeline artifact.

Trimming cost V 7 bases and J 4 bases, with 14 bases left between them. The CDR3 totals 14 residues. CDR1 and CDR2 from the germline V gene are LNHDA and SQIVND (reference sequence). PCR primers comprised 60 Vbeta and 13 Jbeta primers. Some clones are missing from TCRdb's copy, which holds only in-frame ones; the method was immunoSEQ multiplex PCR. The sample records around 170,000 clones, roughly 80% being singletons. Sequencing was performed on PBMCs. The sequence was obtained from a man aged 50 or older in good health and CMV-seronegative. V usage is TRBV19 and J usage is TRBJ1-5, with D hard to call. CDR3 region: CASNEDGVNQPQHF. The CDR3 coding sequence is TGTGCCAGTAACGAGGACGGGGTAAATCAGCCCCAGCATTTT.